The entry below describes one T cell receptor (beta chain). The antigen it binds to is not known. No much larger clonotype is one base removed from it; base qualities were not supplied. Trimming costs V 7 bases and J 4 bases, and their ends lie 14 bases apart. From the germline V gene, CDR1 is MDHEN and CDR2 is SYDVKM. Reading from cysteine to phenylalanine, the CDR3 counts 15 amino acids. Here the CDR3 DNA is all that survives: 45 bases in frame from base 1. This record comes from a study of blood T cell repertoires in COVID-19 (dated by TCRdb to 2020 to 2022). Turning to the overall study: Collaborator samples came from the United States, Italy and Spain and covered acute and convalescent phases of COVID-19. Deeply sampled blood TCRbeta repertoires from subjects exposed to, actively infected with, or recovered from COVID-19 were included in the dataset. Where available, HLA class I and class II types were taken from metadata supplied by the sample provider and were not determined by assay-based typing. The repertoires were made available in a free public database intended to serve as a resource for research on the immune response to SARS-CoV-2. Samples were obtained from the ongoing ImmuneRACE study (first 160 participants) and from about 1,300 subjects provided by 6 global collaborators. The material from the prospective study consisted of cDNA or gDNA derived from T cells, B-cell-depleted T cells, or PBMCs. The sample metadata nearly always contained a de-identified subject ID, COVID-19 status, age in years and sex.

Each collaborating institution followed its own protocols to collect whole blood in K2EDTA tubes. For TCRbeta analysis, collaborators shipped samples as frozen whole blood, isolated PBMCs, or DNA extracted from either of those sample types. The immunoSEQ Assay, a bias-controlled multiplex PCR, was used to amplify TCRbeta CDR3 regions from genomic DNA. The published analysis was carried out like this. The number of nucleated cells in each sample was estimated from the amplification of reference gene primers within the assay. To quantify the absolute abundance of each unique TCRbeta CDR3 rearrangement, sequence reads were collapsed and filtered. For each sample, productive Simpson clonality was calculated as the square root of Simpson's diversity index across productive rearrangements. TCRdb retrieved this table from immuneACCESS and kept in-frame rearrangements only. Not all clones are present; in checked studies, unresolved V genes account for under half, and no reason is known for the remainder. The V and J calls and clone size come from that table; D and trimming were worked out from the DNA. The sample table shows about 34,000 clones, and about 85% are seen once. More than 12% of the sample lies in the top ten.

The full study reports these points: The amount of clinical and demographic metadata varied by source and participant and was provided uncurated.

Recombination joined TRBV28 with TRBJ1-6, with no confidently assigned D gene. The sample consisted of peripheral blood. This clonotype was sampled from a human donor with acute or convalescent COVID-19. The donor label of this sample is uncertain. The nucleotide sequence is TGTGCCAGCATGGTGACGGGGAATTATAATTCACCCCTCCACTTT. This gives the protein CASMVTGNYNSPLHF.